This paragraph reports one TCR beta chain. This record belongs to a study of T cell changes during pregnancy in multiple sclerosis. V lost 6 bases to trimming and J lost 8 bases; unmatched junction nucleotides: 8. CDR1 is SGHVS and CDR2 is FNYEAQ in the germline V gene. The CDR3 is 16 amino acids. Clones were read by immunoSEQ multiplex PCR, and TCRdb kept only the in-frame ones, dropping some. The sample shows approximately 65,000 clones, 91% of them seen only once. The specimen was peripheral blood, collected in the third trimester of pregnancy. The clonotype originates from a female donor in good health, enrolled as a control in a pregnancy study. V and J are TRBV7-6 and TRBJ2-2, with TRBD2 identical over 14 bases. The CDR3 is CASRPTSGGAAGELFF. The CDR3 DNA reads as TGTGCCAGCAGACCGACTAGCGGGGGGGCCGCGGGGGAGCTGTTTTTT.